One and the same sample provided the 15 T cell receptor beta chains below, sequenced in a study of T cell repertoires in cytomegalovirus infection. Antigens for these TCRs are unknown. TCRdb ran MiXCR on the reads and lists one entry per CDR3 protein. This sample has about 700,000 distinct CDR3 sequences; about 33% occur once, and the top ten carry about 20%. This specimen consisted of cultured PBMCs, obtained from culture after CMV antigen stimulation. These receptors were obtained from a human donor in good health (CMV status not recorded). Some clones in this sample may be carry-over from other donors' samples.

This clonotype was found a few times. The chain carries TRBV6-6 and TRBJ1-4; D unresolved. CDR3 size: 13 residues. Trimming removed 0 bases at V and 14 bases at J, with 13 bases between. Germline V gives CDR1 MNHNY, CDR2 SVGAGI (reference sequence). The DNA for the CDR3 is TGTGCCAGCAGTTACTCGACGAGGGAGTGGCTGTTTTTT. It encodes CASSYSTREWLFF.

The genes are TRBV28 and TRBJ1-5, with 9 bases fitting TRBD1. Looked up from germline, CDR1 is MDHEN and CDR2 is SYDVKM. Trimming cost V 5 bases and J 0 bases; bases outside gene matches: 5. The CDR3 length is 16 residues. The CDR3 bases are TGTGCCAGCAGTCCAGACAGGGGGTTTAGCAATCAGCCCCAGCATTTT. This sequence encodes CASSPDRGFSNQPQHF.

The V gene is TRBV20-1, the J gene TRBJ2-7, with D uncertain. CDR3 length: 12 amino acids. V dropped 6 bases and J dropped 6 bases, with 15 bases sitting between them. Looked up from germline, CDR1 is DFQATT and CDR2 is SNEGSKA (reference sequence). In nucleotides, the CDR3 is TGCAGTGCGGAGAGCCCCAGTCTCGAGCAGTACTTC. Protein product: CSAESPSLEQYF.

This clonotype showed up many times. The chain joins TRBV7-8 to TRBJ1-5; maybe TRBD1 (5 bases). V was shortened by 3 bases and J by 2 bases, with 11 bases between the two germline ends. Germline loops: CDR1 SGHVS, CDR2 FQNEAQ. The CDR3 sequence is 15 residues long. The CDR3 sequence: CASSLGRLGNQPQHF. DNA for the CDR3: TGTGCCAGCAGCTTGGGACGGCTTGGCAATCAGCCCCAGCATTTT.

This clonotype appeared a few times. The chain uses TRBV12-3 or TRBV12-4 and TRBJ1-1; possibly TRBD1 for D (6 bases). The V end was cut by 2 bases, the J end by 11 bases, with 9 bases between. There are 11 residues in the CDR3. CDR3 loop: CASSLSGAAFF. The CDR3 nucleotides read TGTGCCAGCAGTTTATCAGGGGCCGCTTTCTTT.

Many counts were recorded for this clonotype. The rearrangement links TRBV12-3 or TRBV12-4 to TRBJ1-2; 8 nucleotides agree with TRBD1. V gave up 5 bases and J gave up 8 bases; unmatched junction bases: 13. This CDR3 is 15 amino acids long. The CDR3: CASSLYSGTGYGYTF. The CDR3 coding sequence is TGTGCCAGCAGTCTCTACAGCGGGACAGGTTACGGCTACACCTTC.

The rearrangement links TRBV11-2 to TRBJ2-2; 7 bases map to TRBD2. Germline V lookup: CDR1 SGHAT, CDR2 FQNNGV. The junction had 2 bases not matched to a gene; V was cut back by 6 bases and J by 10 bases. The CDR3 extends over 11 amino acids. The CDR3 spells CASRAGVELFF. Written as DNA, the CDR3 is TGTGCCAGCAGGGCGGGGGTGGAGCTGTTTTTT. The full variable domain, its missing parts supplied by reference TRBV11-2 and TRBJ2-2, is EAGVAQSPRYKIIEKRQSVAFWCNPISGHATLYWYQQILGQGPKLLIQFQNNGVVDDSQLPKDRFSAERLKGVDSTLKIQPAKLEDSAVYLCASRAGVELFFGEGSRLTVL.

The CDR3 DNA sequence: TGTGCCAGCAGCCCTGACGGGAGGGGTGGAGAGACCCAGTACTTC. Encoded protein: CASSPDGRGGETQYF. The gene calls are TRBV5-4 and TRBJ2-5; TRBD2 matches 8 bases. V was pared by 4 bases and J by 4 bases, with 9 bases of the junction left unmatched. The length of the CDR3 is 15 residues. Per germline, CDR1 SGHNT and CDR2 YYREEE (reference sequence).

The chain links TRBV19 to TRBJ1-2; the D is unclear. The CDR3 loop spans 12 amino acids. V shed 6 bases and J shed 4 bases, with 9 bases lying between them. Germline loops: CDR1 LNHDA, CDR2 SQIVND (reference sequence). CDR3 region: CASSGNFYGYTF. Written as DNA, the CDR3 is TGTGCCAGTAGCGGCAACTTCTATGGCTACACCTTC.

The V and J genes are TRBV6-2 or TRBV6-3 and TRBJ2-5, with D maybe TRBD1 (7 bases). CDR1 and CDR2 (germline): MNHEY, SVGEGT. V gave up 2 bases and J gave up 4 bases, with 17 bases separating them. The CDR3 extends over 16 amino acids. Written as DNA, the CDR3 is TGTGCCAGCAGTTACAGCTCAGGGGGGATTCGAGAGACCCAGTACTTC. Its translation: CASSYSSGGIRETQYF.

This clonotype was seen only a few times. The chain employs TRBV6-5 and TRBJ2-7; tentative D call: TRBD2 (5 bases). The CDR3 loop spans 14 amino acids. CDR1 is MNHEY, CDR2 SVGAGI, per germline. V lost 8 bases to trimming and J lost 1 base, with 15 bases between them. The CDR3 is CASGGSGSSYEQYF. CDR3 DNA: TGTGCCAGCGGAGGATCAGGAAGTTCCTACGAGCAGTACTTC.

A remark on this clonotype: Germline and junction disagree at one end, which may indicate a read error. The rearrangement uses TRBV19 and TRBJ2-6; D possibly corresponds to TRBD1 (5 bases). Germline CDR1 is LNHDA and CDR2 is SQIVND (reference sequence). CDR3 length equals 15 residues. The CDR3 loop reads CATRHVGAGANALTF. In nucleotides, the CDR3 is TGTGCCACCCGTCATGTCGGCGCTGGGGCCAACGCCCTGACTTTC.

This clonotype appeared a few times. V is TRBV7-2 and J is TRBJ2-4; TRBD2 agrees at 8 bases. The CDR3 has 13 residues. J lost 10 bases, V lost 3 bases, and 5 bases had no gene match. Germline values: CDR1 SGHTA, CDR2 FQGNSA. CDR3 in amino acids: CASSFGGVGIQYF. The CDR3 region has the DNA TGTGCCAGCAGCTTCGGGGGGGTCGGAATTCAGTACTTC.

The rearrangement joins TRBV5-4 to TRBJ1-1, with D perhaps matching TRBD1 (6 bases). The V gene lost 6 bases and the J gene lost 4 bases, with 13 bases spanning the gap. The germline gives CDR1 SGHNT, CDR2 YYREEE (reference sequence). The CDR3 has 13 amino acids. The CDR3 here is CASTAGGLTEAFF. The CDR3 region has the DNA TGTGCCAGCACTGCCGGGGGCCTCACTGAAGCTTTCTTT.

This chain links TRBV6-6 with TRBJ1-6; tentatively, D is TRBD1 (6 bases). V lost 2 bases, J lost 10 bases, and 15 bases lay in between. The germline CDR1 and CDR2 sequences are MNHNY and SVGAGI (reference sequence). The CDR3 covers 15 residues. CDR3 coding DNA: TGTGCCAGCAGTTACACGACAGGCACGGGATCACCCCTCCACTTT. Its translation is CASSYTTGTGSPLHF.